This entry concerns a single TCR beta chain. Its antigen remains unknown. This sample is drawn from a study of shared clonotypes between healthy human individuals. Findings and caveats of the study: Of the naive CD4 clonotypes, about 5% were shared across a handful of donors. Estimated richness values were generally larger in naive subsets than in memory subsets.

The repertoire was sequenced with immunoSEQ multiplex PCR; TCRdb's copy has only in-frame clones and lacks some. The sample has under 600,000 clones, more than 95% seen once. There are 17 residues in the CDR3. Trimming took 4 bases from V and 0 from J, leaving 16 bases between them. Looked up from germline, CDR1 is LNHNV and CDR2 is YYDKDF (reference sequence). Sequencing was carried out using naive CD4+ T cells sorted from blood. As for subset: CD45RA+ positively selected. The receptor was derived from a woman aged 25-40 years in good health. This chain links TRBV15 with TRBJ1-3; D is perhaps TRBD1 (6 bases). CDR3 DNA sequence: TGTGCCACCAGCATTCTCAGGGGTCTAAACTCTGGAAACACCATATATTTT. Translating gives CATSILRGLNSGNTIYF.